This TCR beta chain was captured by sequencing in a study of Ad26.COV2.S vaccination and SARS-CoV-2 variants. Study-wide background: By the intramuscular route, Ad26.COV2.S was given once, or twice 56 days apart. Study findings and constraints: Reportedly, spike-specific CD8+ and CD4+ T cell responses achieved substantial breadth once vaccination had taken place. Researchers cautioned that TCR breadth and depth analyses may have underestimated total T cell responses.

Germline V gene sequence: CDR1 MNHNY, CDR2 SVGAGI (reference sequence). J gave up 8 bases and V 4 bases, and 11 bases lay outside the gene matches. This CDR3 is 16 amino acids long. Clones were read by immunoSEQ multiplex PCR, and TCRdb kept only the in-frame ones, dropping some. Found here are approximately 300,000 clones, approximately 86% of them singletons; the top ten hold under 2%. Treatment meaning: 15 to 20 received Ad26.COV2.S at low or high dose, single or two shots; 5 received placebo; per-sample allocation not given. Collection of the samples took place on day 63 after the first injection of vaccine or placebo. Turning to this clone: Its antigen is unidentified.

The sequences come from peripheral blood, collected in a trial of Ad26.COV2.S vaccine versus placebo. The TCR comes from a person between 18 and 65 years old who received the Ad26.COV2.S COVID-19 vaccine or a placebo. V is TRBV6-6 and J is TRBJ2-1; 10 bases are shared with TRBD2. The CDR3 sequence is CASSSAGAGGRDEQFF. The CDR3, as DNA: TGTGCCAGCAGTTCCGCCGGAGCGGGGGGGCGAGATGAGCAGTTCTTC.